This T cell receptor (beta chain) was recovered during a study of T cell repertoires in cytomegalovirus infection. Study details: Both CMV infection and a matching HLA type were indicated by public TCR beta signatures. Study findings and constraints: Cumulated frequencies of public TCR beta families served to identify carriers of CMV plus the relevant HLA.

This clonotype was seen more than once but under ten times. Its specificity is unknown. TCRdb independently ran MiXCR on the reads; one entry per CDR3 protein. Counted here are fewer than 300,000 distinct CDR3 sequences, about 25% occurring once; the ten biggest clones make up 11% to 15%. V was cut by 2 bases and J by 5 bases, with 9 bases left in between. CDR3 length: 14 amino acids. The V call is TRBV12-3 or TRBV12-4, the J call TRBJ1-4; D is perhaps TRBD1 (5 bases). The source is a human donor in good health (CMV status not recorded). Some clones in this sample may be carry-over from other donors' samples. Source material: PBMCs. CDR3 coding DNA: TGTGCCAGCAGTTTAAGACAGATAAATGAAAAACTGTTTTTT. The encoded protein is CASSLRQINEKLFF.